The entry below gives a single T cell receptor beta chain sequence along with its context. Only a few counts were recorded for this clonotype. What antigen it recognizes has not been identified. No much larger clone is present one base from it, and per-base qualities are unavailable. Sequenced using an Illumina NovaSeq 6000. TCR cDNA was synthesized by 5'RACE template switching, through which a universal primer site and unique molecular identifiers were introduced. Priming for cDNA synthesis came from both the TCR alpha and TCR beta constant segments. Library amplification involved two PCR steps, and the second step added sample barcodes and sequencing adapters. Sequencing of the libraries was done on either Illumina HiSeq 2500 (2x100 bp) or NovaSeq (2x150 bp). On the study's bioinformatics: Reads were demultiplexed and collapsed into UMI consensus sequences with MIGEC, and V(D)J alignment was performed with MiXCR. Using edgeR on replicate PBMC samples, clonotypes were called vaccine-responding if FDR was below 0.01 and the log2 fold change was above 5 up to day 15. Bulk clonotypes were assigned CD4 or CD8 identity according to which sequenced CD4 or CD8 repertoire held them at higher abundance. TCRdb took the public reads, trimmed them with fastp at Q25, ran MiXCR for clone calling and kept in-frame beta chains. Under each unique CDR3 protein, matching rows form one entry showing the most common genes and DNA. The V and J calls shown here were made by TCRdb, not taken from the authors' results. Here the sample has around 340,000 distinct CDR3 sequences; approximately 13% occur a single time. About 3% of the sample comes from the top ten.

This sample's treatment or condition label indicates: live attenuated yellow fever vaccine strain. A standard Ficoll-Paque protocol was used to isolate PBMCs from peripheral blood. CD4 and CD8 T-cell fractions were isolated with Dynabeads CD4 and CD8 positive selection kits. TriZol was used to extract RNA from bulk PBMCs, from CD4 and CD8 fractions, and from dextramer-positive and dextramer-negative fractions. The sample originates from a study of T cells after yellow fever vaccination (dated by TCRdb to between 2018 and 2021). Regarding the complete study: Libraries from fractions with low cell numbers were prepared with the SMART-Seq v4 Ultra Low Input RNA kit. Bulk PBMC replicates and cell subsets were isolated from blood drawn at multiple timepoints before and after both primary and secondary immunization. The cohort comprised two healthy male donors, one aged 18 to 30 and one aged 30 to 39 years. To follow T-cell clones before and after primary and booster YFV17D yellow fever vaccination, bulk TCR alpha and beta repertoires were sequenced over time.

What the study reported, not specific to this receptor: The secondary T-cell response was weaker than the primary response but faster, peaking on day 5 instead of day 15. The study included only a couple of donors, which limits how far the findings can be generalized. FACS-sorted repertoires could contain abundant contaminating clonotypes from the bulk population, so computational filtering was required. A small share of clonotypes was detected in both CD4 and CD8 compartments, with the overlap likely arising from convergent recombination. Most clones expanded after primary vaccination (almost 97% of CD4 and roughly 88% of CD8) were re-detected after the booster, suggesting that broad memory maintenance occurred.

The germline ends are 9 bases apart after V is trimmed by 7 bases and J by 2 bases. For CDR1 and CDR2, the germline V gene lists SQVTM and ANQGSEA. Its CDR3 holds 12 amino acids, cysteine through phenylalanine. Only the CDR3 portion is preserved as DNA: 36 bases, with reading frame beginning at the first base. Source: CD4+ T cells sorted from PBMCs, taken 15 days after the yellow fever booster vaccination. The receptor was isolated from a man in his late teens or twenties who received the YFV17D yellow fever vaccine. The rearranged chain carries TRBV29-1 and TRBJ2-1; D gene: possibly TRBD1, on 5 matching bases. The sequenced DNA is TGCAGCGGTCAGGGTCCCTACAATGAGCAGTTCTTC. This encodes CSGQGPYNEQFF.